These 27 T cell receptor beta chains share one sample of origin, sequenced in a study of T cells in Graves' hyperthyroidism and ophthalmopathy. Amplification yielded TCR beta CDR3 regions, with RNA transcripts as the source. HTBI primers were the set used in a first-round RT-PCR of the TCR CDR3. Each CDR3 protein is one row after TCRdb ran MiXCR on the multiplex PCR reads. The table has about 380,000 distinct CDR3 sequences, roughly 14% seen once. Sequenced material: blood. The receptors shown here come from a man aged 30 to 45 with Graves' hyperthyroidism that later progressed to Graves' ophthalmopathy.

This clonotype came up a few times. The chain joins TRBV7-9 to TRBJ2-2; either TRBD1 or TRBD2 may fit D (5 bases each). This CDR3 is built from 17 residues. Trimming took 6 bases from V and 1 from J, leaving 18 bases between them. The germline gives CDR1 SEHNR, CDR2 FQNEAQ (reference sequence). CDR3 bases: TGTGCCAGCAGAAGAGGGGTTGGTTTAGGGAACACCGGGGAGCTGTTTTTT. It codes for CASRRGVGLGNTGELFF. Supplemented by reference TRBV7-9 and TRBJ2-2, the full variable domain reads DTGVSQNPRHKITKRGQNVTFRCDPISEHNRLYWYRQTLGQGPEFLTYFQNEAQLEKSRLLSDRFSAERPKGSFSTLEIQRTEQGDSAMYLCASRRGVGLGNTGELFFGEGSRLTVL.

In its sample, this clonotype was seen many times. The V gene is TRBV27, the J gene TRBJ1-6; D is uncertain. Germline V gives CDR1 MNHEY, CDR2 SMNVEV (reference sequence). V was pared by 0 bases and J by 0 bases, with 3 bases between. CDR3 length: 15 residues. The CDR3 DNA sequence: TGTGCCAGCAGTTTATCATCCTCCTATAATTCACCCCTCCACTTT. This encodes CASSLSSSYNSPLHF.

Many counts were recorded for this clonotype. The chain combines TRBV7-9 with TRBJ2-7; D perhaps matches TRBD1 (5 bases). Germline CDR1 reads SEHNR; CDR2 reads FQNEAQ (reference sequence). Trimming stripped 3 bases from V and 3 bases from J, with 12 bases between. This CDR3 spans 14 amino acids. This CDR3 is CASSFAGPLYEQYF. For the CDR3, the DNA is TGTGCCAGCAGCTTCGCAGGGCCTCTCTACGAGCAGTACTTC.

This clonotype was observed at least ten times. The V gene is TRBV5-5, the J gene TRBJ1-5; 7 bases align to TRBD1. J lost 2 bases, V lost 4 bases, and 3 bases had no gene match. Germline V gene data show CDR1 as SGHKS and CDR2 as YYEKEE (reference sequence). The CDR3 has 14 residues. CDR3 in amino acids: CASSGGTGNQPQHF. In nucleotides, the CDR3 is TGTGCCAGCAGCGGGGGGACAGGCAATCAGCCCCAGCATTTT.

Concerning this clonotype itself: Given a much more abundant clone one base away, this may be a read error. The rearrangement links TRBV30 to TRBJ1-5; no definite D call. This CDR3 spans 13 amino acids. Germline V lookup: CDR1 GTSNPN, CDR2 SVGIG (reference sequence). The V end lost 3 bases, the J end lost 7 bases, and 13 bases lay between the germline ends. CDR3 in amino acids: CAWRLNLKQPQHF. CDR3 sequence (DNA): TGTGCCTGGAGATTAAATCTTAAACAGCCCCAGCATTTT.

The sample holds many counts of this clonotype. The chain combines TRBV28 with TRBJ1-2; D ambiguous. The V gene's germline CDR1 is MDHEN and CDR2 SYDVKM. There are 13 residues in the CDR3. Trimming shortened V by 6 bases and J by 5 bases, and 13 bases separated the two germline ends. CDR3 sequence (DNA): TGTGCCAGCAGCCCGTCGGGAAGATATGGCTACACCTTC. It yields the protein CASSPSGRYGYTF.

This clonotype showed up many times. This chain links TRBV13 with TRBJ1-1, with D possibly TRBD1 on 6 matching bases. CDR1 and CDR2 (germline): PRHDT, FYEKMQ (reference sequence). The CDR3 runs 15 residues. Trimming left V 7 bases short and J 2 bases short, with 17 bases between. CDR3 bases: TGTGCCAGCACCTGGGTCGGGGACACAAACACTGAAGCTTTCTTT. Its translation is CASTWVGDTNTEAFF. Using reference TRBV13 and TRBJ1-1 for the parts outside the CDR3, the full variable domain is AAGVIQSPRHLIKEKRETATLKCYPIPRHDTVYWYQQGPGQDPQFLISFYEKMQSDKGSIPDRFSAQQFSDYHSELNMSSLELGDSALYFCASTWVGDTNTEAFFGQGTRLTVV.

The V and J genes are TRBV7-8 and TRBJ2-7; 7 nucleotides align to TRBD1. Germline trimming cut 6 bases from V and 0 bases from J; bases unmatched to any gene: 8. The germline CDR1 and CDR2 sequences are SGHVS and FQNEAQ. This CDR3 region has 15 residues. CDR3 coding DNA: TGTGCCAGCAGTTTTTTGGACAGGCGCTCCTACGAGCAGTACTTC. Encoded protein: CASSFLDRRSYEQYF.

This clonotype was recorded many times. V usage is TRBV30 and J usage is TRBJ1-1, with a tentative D call TRBD1 (5 bases). Trimming pared 3 bases from V and 3 bases from J, leaving 17 bases between. Germline V gene data show CDR1 as GTSNPN and CDR2 as SVGIG (reference sequence). There are 15 residues in the CDR3. As DNA, the CDR3 is TGTGCCTGGAGAAAGTGGGGACTCGGGGACACTGAAGCTTTCTTT. It codes for CAWRKWGLGDTEAFF.

For this clonotype: A read error is possible here, since a much larger clone lies one base away. The chain employs TRBV28 and TRBJ2-2; weak D call: TRBD1 (6 bases). V lost 5 bases and J 5 bases, leaving 18 bases between the germline ends. CDR1 MDHEN and CDR2 SYDVKM come from the germline V gene. The CDR3 consists of 16 residues. CDR3 bases: TGTGCCAGCAGTCCAATCTCTAACAGGGAAACCGGGGAGCTGTTTTTT. Encoded protein: CASSPISNRETGELFF.

In this sample, this clonotype turned up many times. The V and J genes are TRBV12-3 or TRBV12-4 and TRBJ2-6; 8 bases are a match to TRBD1. The ends lost 5 bases at V and 0 bases at J; junction bases unmatched: 6. There are 17 residues in the CDR3. The CDR3 spells CASSPDRVDSGANVLTF. The CDR3 nucleotides read TGTGCCAGCAGTCCGGACAGGGTTGACTCTGGGGCCAACGTCCTGACTTTC.

V is TRBV5-6 and J is TRBJ2-7, with D tentatively TRBD1 or TRBD2 (5 bases each). The CDR3 is 14 amino acids. With 2 bases removed from V and 4 bases from J, the gap between germline ends came to 13 bases. The V gene's germline CDR1 is SGHDT and CDR2 YYEEEE. As DNA, the CDR3 is TGTGCCAGCAGCTTCGAGGTCAGGGAGTACGAGCAGTACTTC. This translates into CASSFEVREYEQYF. The complete variable domain, with remaining parts taken from reference TRBV5-6 and TRBJ2-7, reads DAGVTQSPTHLIKTRGQQVTLRCSPKSGHDTVSWYQQALGQGPQFIFQYYEEEERQRGNFPDRFSGHQFPNYSSELNVNALLLGDSALYLCASSFEVREYEQYFGPGTRLTVT.

There are many counts of this clonotype. The chain is built from TRBV9 and TRBJ2-5; tentatively, D is TRBD2 (6 bases). CDR1 is SGDLS and CDR2 is YYNGEE in the germline V gene. The CDR3 runs to 14 residues. V dropped 2 bases and J dropped 5 bases, with 13 bases sitting between them. The CDR3 sequence is CASSVGSGLETQYF. The CDR3 region has the DNA TGTGCCAGCAGCGTGGGTAGCGGCCTGGAGACCCAGTACTTC.

The chain joins TRBV7-9 to TRBJ2-5; D remains ambiguous. The germline V gene encodes CDR1 SEHNR and CDR2 FQNEAQ (reference sequence). V lost 5 bases to trimming and J lost 7 bases, with 8 bases between them. The CDR3 has 11 residues. CDR3 DNA sequence: TGTGCCAGCAGCGAACTTGCGACCCAGTACTTC. Protein sequence: CASSELATQYF.

This clonotype occurred a few times. The V call is TRBV28, the J call TRBJ2-2; possibly TRBD1 or TRBD2 for D (5 bases each). Trimming took off 5 bases at V and 0 bases at J, with 16 bases between the two ends. Germline V gene data show CDR1 as MDHEN and CDR2 as SYDVKM. The CDR3 spans 17 residues. The chain's CDR3 is CASSAGPGATNTGELFF. The CDR3 DNA is TGTGCCAGCAGTGCGGGCCCCGGGGCGACGAACACCGGGGAGCTGTTTTTT.

The V call is TRBV6-1, the J call TRBJ2-5; 7 nucleotides match TRBD1. Germline V gives CDR1 MNHNS, CDR2 SASEGT. V was pared by 5 bases and J by 5 bases, with 17 bases of the junction left unmatched. The CDR3 is 17 residues long. CDR3 sequence reads: CASSPKSRVGGPETQYF. CDR3 sequence (DNA): TGTGCCAGCAGTCCCAAATCCCGTGTAGGGGGCCCGGAGACCCAGTACTTC.

This clonotype showed up many times. The chain carries TRBV2 and TRBJ2-2; 7 bases align to TRBD2. This CDR3 contains 14 residues. Losses at the gene ends were 6 bases for V and 4 bases for J; bases not matched to a gene: 5. Germline V gene lookup returns CDR1 SNHLY and CDR2 FYNNEI. CDR3 in DNA: TGTGCCAGCAGGGGACTATCAGGCACCGGGGAGCTGTTTTTT. It codes for CASRGLSGTGELFF.

The sample holds many counts of this clonotype. The rearrangement links TRBV27 to TRBJ2-7, with 10 nucleotides matching TRBD1. The CDR3 contains 15 residues. The J segment lost 2 bases and the V segment lost 5 bases, leaving 6 bases of the junction unmatched. The germline V gene has CDR1 MNHEY and CDR2 SMNVEV (reference sequence). The DNA of the CDR3 is TGTGCCAGCAGTCCGACAGGGGGCAAACCCTACGAGCAGTACTTC. As protein: CASSPTGGKPYEQYF.

This clonotype showed up just a few times. The chain uses TRBV3-1 and TRBJ2-2, with D hard to call. The CDR3 consists of 15 residues. Germline CDR1 reads LGHDT; CDR2 reads YNNKEL (reference sequence). Trimming pared 1 base from V and 3 bases from J, leaving 9 bases between. The CDR3 bases are TGTGCCAGCAGCCAAGCCGACTTATACACCGGGGAGCTGTTTTTT. Amino acid sequence: CASSQADLYTGELFF.

This clonotype was picked up many times. The V gene is TRBV27, the J gene TRBJ2-1, with 8 nucleotides matching TRBD1. This CDR3 contains 17 residues. The ends lost 0 bases at V and 7 bases at J; junction bases unmatched: 11. Germline lookup yields CDR1 MNHEY and CDR2 SMNVEV (reference sequence). CDR3 in DNA: TGTGCCAGCAGTTTATCCCTCGACAGGGGAGAAGGAAATGAGCAGTTCTTC. It specifies CASSLSLDRGEGNEQFF.

This clonotype has a count of ten or more. The rearrangement joins TRBV3-1 to TRBJ1-5; D is unresolved. This CDR3 has 15 amino acids. V dropped 0 bases and J dropped 7 bases, with 13 bases sitting between them. CDR1 is LGHDT, CDR2 YNNKEL, per germline (reference sequence). The CDR3 DNA follows: TGTGCCAGCAGCCAAGATCTGGATCCCCGCCAGCCCCAGCATTTT. Amino acids: CASSQDLDPRQPQHF.

The CDR3 region has the DNA TGTGCCAGCAGTTACTCGAGTAGAGCGGGGTGGGCAGATACGCAGTATTTT. Residues: CASSYSSRAGWADTQYF. The rearrangement links TRBV6-2 or TRBV6-3 to TRBJ2-3, with 7 bases matching TRBD2. CDR3 length: 17 residues. CDR1 and CDR2 from the germline V gene are MNHEY and SVGEGT. V dropped 0 bases and J dropped 4; count of bases not matched to a gene: 10.

This clonotype was detected ten times or more. V usage is TRBV27 and J usage is TRBJ2-7; unclear D gene. Trimming pared 5 bases from V and 0 bases from J, leaving 14 bases between. Germline CDR1 MNHEY, CDR2 SMNVEV (reference sequence). The CDR3 extends over 15 amino acids. The CDR3 coding sequence is TGTGCCAGCAGTCTTTCCGAGGAATTCTCCTACGAGCAGTACTTC. Translating it yields CASSLSEEFSYEQYF.

This clonotype was seen ten or more times. The rearrangement links TRBV28 to TRBJ1-1; tentative D call: TRBD1 (5 bases). V lost 6 bases to trimming and J lost 3 bases, with 14 bases between them. Looked up from germline, CDR1 is MDHEN and CDR2 is SYDVKM. This CDR3 has 14 amino acids. Written as DNA, the CDR3 is TGTGCCAGCAGCCCCGCCGGGGCGGACACTGAAGCTTTCTTT. Its translation: CASSPAGADTEAFF.

This clonotype was observed a few times. This chain joins TRBV5-1 and TRBJ2-5, with D hard to call. Germline V lookup: CDR1 SGHRS, CDR2 YFSETQ. With 1 base removed from V and 2 bases from J, the gap between germline ends came to 9 bases. The CDR3 is made up of 14 amino acids. CDR3 bases: TGCGCCAGCAGCTTGATGTCGGAACAAGAGACCCAGTACTTC. Translated: CASSLMSEQETQYF.

This clonotype was counted a few times. The V call is TRBV14, the J call TRBJ1-4; the D is unclear. V lost 1 base, J lost 5 bases, and 14 bases lay in between. Germline V gene data show CDR1 as SGHDN and CDR2 as FVKESK. The CDR3 is 16 amino acids. The CDR3 loop reads CASSQVLGVRNEKLFF. The CDR3 nucleotides are TGTGCCAGCAGCCAAGTTCTGGGAGTAAGAAATGAAAAACTGTTTTTT.

This clonotype has at least ten counts. Written as DNA, the CDR3 is TGTGCCAGCAGCCAAGAACAACACCCTACCACTGAAGCTTTCTTT. This gives the protein CASSQEQHPTTEAFF. V gene TRBV14 combines with J gene TRBJ1-1; unclear D gene. Germline CDR1 SGHDN, CDR2 FVKESK. This CDR3 is 15 amino acids long. Deletions cut 0 bases from V and 4 bases from J, with 12 bases between.